This T cell receptor (beta chain) was profiled in a study of blood T cells in healthy people across ages. Study-level information: Template-switching capture recovered about one barcoded beta molecule per two T cells.

This CDR3 spans 15 amino acids. V was clipped by 6 bases and J by 1 base; unmatched bases: 5. Germline V gene lookup returns CDR1 SGDLS and CDR2 YYNGEE. About this clonotype itself: Its antigen is as yet unknown.

Findings and limits, study-wide: Naive CD4+ cells and diversity were both higher in long-lived donors than in aged donors. Per million T cells, TCR beta diversity dropped about linearly as age rose.

A second PCR of roughly 7 to 11 cycles used a sample-barcoded 5' primer and a J-beta primer mix. Each sample yielded at least 2.5 million CDR3-containing paired-end reads. TCRdb called the 5' RACE reads again in MiXCR, with one record for every CDR3 protein. Seen here are hundreds of thousands of distinct CDR3 sequences, around 48% observed once, and the top ten hold roughly 30%. The sequenced material came from blood. The TCR originated in a woman in her sixties in good health. The gene calls are TRBV9 and TRBJ2-2; TRBD2 agrees at 8 bases. The chain's CDR3 is CASTIAGQNTGELFF. Written as DNA, the CDR3 is TGTGCCAGCACGATAGCGGGACAGAACACCGGGGAGCTGTTTTTT. The full variable domain, in which reference TRBV9 and TRBJ2-2 provide the parts outside the CDR3, is DSGVTQTPKHLITATGQRVTLRCSPRSGDLSVYWYQQSLDQGLQFLIQYYNGEERAKGNILERFSAQQFPDLHSELNLSSLELGDSALYFCASTIAGQNTGELFFGEGSRLTVL.